This T cell receptor (beta chain) was recorded in a study of blood T cell repertoires in COVID-19. Turning to the study itself: Collection of acute and convalescent COVID-19 samples took place in the United States, Italy and Spain. PBMCs, B-cell-depleted T cells, or T cells provided the cDNA or gDNA that made up the material.

All enrollees were roughly 18 to 95 years old and from approximately 24 US areas. Clinical histories supplied by participants themselves formed the basis of cohort assignment. Between the trimmed V and J ends, which lost 7 bases and 1 base, there was a span of 13 bases. The length of the CDR3 is 14 residues. The V gene's germline CDR1 is LNHDA and CDR2 SQIVND (reference sequence). Some clones are missing from TCRdb's copy, which holds only in-frame ones; the method was immunoSEQ multiplex PCR. The sample carries about 210,000 clones, about nine tenths recorded once. The source is a young man in a cohort exposed to, infected with or recovered from COVID-19 (not recorded which). Sequences were obtained from PBMCs or T cells enriched from blood (not recorded which). This chain links TRBV19 with TRBJ1-1; D is ambiguous. DNA for the CDR3: TGTGCCAGTACCCCCGGGGAGACGAACACTGAAGCTTTCTTT. Amino acids: CASTPGETNTEAFF.